Below, 22 T cell receptor beta chains from the same sample are listed, as sequenced in a study of T cells in Graves' hyperthyroidism and ophthalmopathy. RNA transcripts were the template for amplifying TCR beta CDR3 regions. In the first-round RT-PCR of the TCR CDR3, the HTBI primer set was used. A single record per CDR3 protein comes from TCRdb applying MiXCR to the multiplex PCR reads. The sample has 500,000 to 750,000 distinct CDR3 sequences; less than 20% are singletons. Material: blood. These receptor sequences come from a young woman with Graves' hyperthyroidism.

A remark on this clonotype: Possible read error: a much larger clone is one base away. V gene TRBV28 combines with J gene TRBJ1-2; no definite D call. Looked up from germline, CDR1 is MDHEN and CDR2 is SYDVKM. The CDR3 has 12 residues. V lost 1 base, J lost 4 bases, and 4 bases lay in between. The CDR3 nucleotides are TGTGCCAGCAGTTTATTCGGCTATGGCTACACCTTC. This sequence encodes CASSLFGYGYTF.

This clonotype showed up many times. The genes are TRBV7-2 and TRBJ2-7, with 7 bases identical to TRBD2. The CDR3 has 16 residues. V shed 0 bases, J shed 3 bases, and the junction held 8 bases outside the gene matches. CDR1 and CDR2 from the germline V gene are SGHTA and FQGNSA. CDR3 DNA: TGTGCCAGCAGCTTAGCGTTTACCAGCGGGATCTACGAGCAGTACTTC. It is translated as CASSLAFTSGIYEQYF.

In this sample, this clonotype turned up a few times. This sequence may be a read error, since a much larger clone differs from it by one base. The chain recombines TRBV6-5 with TRBJ2-2; TRBD2 agrees at 9 bases. CDR1 is MNHEY, CDR2 SVGAGI, per germline. The CDR3 loop spans 18 amino acids. The CDR3 sequence is CASSYGVPSASGAGEPFF. The CDR3 DNA sequence: TGTGCCAGCAGTTACGGCGTCCCCTCGGCTAGCGGGGCCGGGGAGCCGTTTTTT.

The J gene is TRBJ2-7, the V gene TRBV6-2 or TRBV6-3, with 11 nucleotides matching TRBD1. The CDR3 length is 15 residues. Losses at the gene ends were 0 bases for V and 5 bases for J; bases not matched to a gene: 3. Germline assignment: CDR1 MNHEY and CDR2 SVGEGT. In DNA form, the CDR3 reads TGTGCCAGCAGTTACTCCGGGACAGGGGGGCACGAGCAGTACTTC. Its translation is CASSYSGTGGHEQYF.

This clonotype was seen a few times. CDR3 nucleotide sequence: TGTGCCATCAGGGAGGGGAAATTCGCAGATACGCAGTATTTT. This encodes CAIREGKFADTQYF. V gene TRBV10-3 combines with J gene TRBJ2-3; possible D gene TRBD2, 6 bases. Germline lookup yields CDR1 ENHRY and CDR2 SYGVKD. Trimming pared 6 bases from V and 4 bases from J, leaving 14 bases between. This CDR3 spans 14 amino acids.

The CDR3 DNA sequence: TGTGCCAGCAGCTTGTATAGCGGGAGCGCCACCACTGACATTCAGTACTTC. Translation gives CASSLYSGSATTDIQYF. This rearrangement joins TRBV5-5 to TRBJ2-4; 9 bases agree with TRBD2. Per the germline V gene, CDR1 is SGHKS and CDR2 is YYEKEE (reference sequence). The CDR3 is 17 amino acids. After removal of 1 base from V and 8 bases from J, the junction contained 13 bases not matched to a gene.

V usage is TRBV7-2 and J usage is TRBJ2-5, with D hard to call. This CDR3 has 14 amino acids. Germline CDR1 is SGHTA and CDR2 is FQGNSA. Trimming took off 2 bases at V and 0 bases at J, with 7 bases between the two ends. This chain's CDR3 is CASSLNSDQETQYF. CDR3 nucleotide sequence: TGTGCCAGCAGCTTAAACAGCGACCAAGAGACCCAGTACTTC.

Ten or more counts support this clonotype. The V gene is TRBV3-1, the J gene TRBJ2-1; tentative D call: TRBD2 (6 bases). From germline, CDR1 is LGHDT and CDR2 YNNKEL (reference sequence). Trimming shortened V by 3 bases and J by 2 bases, and 14 bases separated the two germline ends. This CDR3 region has 16 residues. The CDR3 here is CASSQRLVSAYNEQFF. CDR3 nucleotides: TGTGCCAGCAGCCAGCGACTAGTATCGGCCTACAATGAGCAGTTCTTC.

This clonotype was observed at least ten times. The genes are TRBV27 and TRBJ2-7; tentatively, D is TRBD1 (6 bases). CDR1 is MNHEY, CDR2 SMNVEV, per germline (reference sequence). The CDR3 has 13 residues. Trimming pared 3 bases from V and 4 bases from J, leaving 10 bases between. CDR3 bases: TGTGCCAGCAGTTTCGGACAGAGGTACGAGCAGTACTTC. Translation gives CASSFGQRYEQYF.

Turning to this clonotype: One end of the junction does not line up with germline, which may come from a read error. The CDR3: CASSKDRARFTNYGHTF. The CDR3 DNA sequence: TGCGCCAGCAGCAAGGACAGGGCGCGATTTACTAACTATGGCCACACCTTC. This sequence joins TRBV5-1 and TRBJ1-2; TRBD1 agrees at 8 bases. CDR3 size: 17 residues. Per the germline V gene, CDR1 is SGHRS and CDR2 is YFSETQ.

In this sample, this clonotype turned up many times. The chain carries TRBV12-3 or TRBV12-4 and TRBJ2-7; D could derive from TRBD1 or TRBD2 (5 bases each). The CDR3 consists of 13 residues. Trimming removed 2 bases at V and 6 bases at J, with 11 bases between. The CDR3 DNA reads as TGTGCCAGCAGTTTATTATCTGGGGGCGAGCAGTACTTC. Residues: CASSLLSGGEQYF.

The CDR3 DNA is TGCAGTGCTAGCCTTGGGACTAGCGGGACTGAGACCCAGTACTTC. It codes for CSASLGTSGTETQYF. This chain links TRBV20-1 with TRBJ2-5, with 13 positions matching TRBD2. The CDR3 consists of 15 residues. J gave up 5 bases and V 3 bases, and 6 bases lay outside the gene matches. The V gene's germline CDR1 is DFQATT and CDR2 SNEGSKA (reference sequence).

This clonotype was counted at least ten times. The chain carries TRBV5-1 and TRBJ2-7, with D possibly being TRBD1 or TRBD2 (5 bases each). The CDR3 covers 14 residues. Germline CDR1 and CDR2: SGHRS and YFSETQ. Trimming pared 0 bases from V and 5 bases from J, leaving 12 bases between. CDR3 in amino acids: CASSLAGARDEQYF. DNA for the CDR3: TGCGCCAGCAGCTTGGCCGGGGCACGAGACGAGCAGTACTTC. The variable domain in full, completed from reference TRBV5-1 and TRBJ2-7, reads KAGVTQTPRYLIKTRGQQVTLSCSPISGHRSVSWYQQTPGQGLQFLFEYFSETQRNKGNFPGRFSGRQFSNSRSEMNVSTLELGDSALYLCASSLAGARDEQYFGPGTRLTVT.

This clonotype was observed many times. The chain recombines TRBV3-1 with TRBJ2-4; 9 bases are a match to TRBD1. V gave up 4 bases and J gave up 3 bases; unmatched junction bases: 4. The CDR3 runs to 15 residues. In germline, CDR1 is LGHDT, CDR2 YNNKEL (reference sequence). In nucleotides, the CDR3 is TGTGCCAGCAGCCTACGGACAGGGGACAAAAACATTCAGTACTTC. Its protein product is CASSLRTGDKNIQYF.

The table lists this clonotype with a few counts. V is TRBV24-1 and J is TRBJ2-3; D not resolved. The CDR3 sequence is 13 residues long. Trimming shortened V by 5 bases and J by 0 bases, and 5 bases separated the two germline ends. Germline V gene lookup returns CDR1 KGHDR and CDR2 SFDVKD. CDR3: CATSVPSTDTQYF. The CDR3 nucleotides read TGTGCCACCAGTGTCCCGAGCACAGATACGCAGTATTTT.

This clonotype was recorded many times. As DNA, the CDR3 is TGTGCCACCAGTGATGCAGGAAGGACAGGGAGCCACCCAGATACGCAGTATTTT. Amino acid sequence: CATSDAGRTGSHPDTQYF. The chain is built from TRBV24-1 and TRBJ2-3; TRBD1 aligns across 8 bases. Per the germline V gene, CDR1 is KGHDR and CDR2 is SFDVKD. The CDR3 runs to 18 residues. The J segment lost 4 bases and the V segment lost 3 bases, leaving 14 bases of the junction unmatched.

This clonotype was picked up many times. This rearrangement joins TRBV7-9 to TRBJ2-3; the match to TRBD2 covers 9 bases. Germline assignment: CDR1 SEHNR and CDR2 FQNEAQ (reference sequence). Germline trimming cut 5 bases from V and 4 bases from J; bases unmatched to any gene: 7. There are 15 residues in the CDR3. The CDR3 protein is CASSDVAGGADTQYF. The CDR3 DNA reads TGTGCCAGCAGCGACGTTGCGGGAGGGGCAGATACGCAGTATTTT. The full variable domain, with the rest looked up from reference TRBV7-9 and TRBJ2-3, is DTGVSQNPRHKITKRGQNVTFRCDPISEHNRLYWYRQTLGQGPEFLTYFQNEAQLEKSRLLSDRFSAERPKGSFSTLEIQRTEQGDSAMYLCASSDVAGGADTQYFGPGTRLTVL.

The sample holds many counts of this clonotype. The rearrangement uses TRBV6-1 and TRBJ1-2; 7 bases map to TRBD1. This CDR3 comprises 13 residues. The V and J ends lost 3 bases and 7 bases, in that order; junction bases with no gene match: 5. CDR1 is MNHNS and CDR2 is SASEGT in the germline V gene. CDR3 sequence: CASSDRGGGGYTF. The CDR3 bases are TGTGCCAGCAGTGACAGGGGGGGCGGTGGCTACACCTTC.

On this clonotype itself: The CDR3 does not close with the conserved phenylalanine or tryptophan, likely indicating a read error. This chain joins TRBV29-1 and TRBJ1-2; 9 nucleotides line up with TRBD1. V was pared by 7 bases and J by 4 bases, with 10 bases of the junction left unmatched. Per germline, CDR1 SQVTM and CDR2 ANQGSEA. The CDR3 length is 14 residues. CDR3: CSAGTGTPAYGYTI. In DNA form, the CDR3 reads TGCAGCGCCGGGACAGGGACGCCGGCCTATGGCTACACCATC.

This clonotype is a singleton in its sample. The chain combines TRBV27 with TRBJ2-7; 8 bases align to TRBD2. The germline gives CDR1 MNHEY, CDR2 SMNVEV (reference sequence). Unmatched junction bases numbered 6, after V lost 4 bases and J lost 4 bases. The CDR3 contains 14 residues. CDR3 nucleotides: TGTGCCAGCAGTTGGGGCGGGGGGCAGTACGAGCAGTACTTC. Its protein product is CASSWGGGQYEQYF.

This clonotype was observed many times. The rearrangement joins TRBV12-3 or TRBV12-4 to TRBJ1-2, with 7 bases identical to TRBD1. V shed 6 bases and J 2 bases; nucleotides not matched to a gene: 12. The CDR3 covers 16 residues. The CDR3 loop reads CASSRIFTGQNYGYTF. The DNA of the CDR3 is TGTGCCAGCAGCCGGATTTTCACGGGACAGAACTATGGCTACACCTTC.

This clonotype came up many times. The rearrangement links TRBV12-3 or TRBV12-4 to TRBJ2-7, with 10 bases matching TRBD1. The J segment lost 4 bases and the V segment lost 3 bases, leaving 6 bases of the junction unmatched. This CDR3 region has 15 residues. CDR3 sequence reads: CASSLYGTGAYEQYF. The CDR3 DNA sequence: TGTGCCAGCAGTTTGTACGGGACAGGGGCTTACGAGCAGTACTTC.